This section outlines one T cell receptor beta chain sequence together with its context. No antigen is known for it. This entry comes from a study of T cell repertoires in ileal Crohn's disease. The study's findings and limits: Compared with non-smokers, active smokers at surgery showed more clonal expansions.

Assay: immunoSEQ multiplex PCR; the TCRdb copy retains only in-frame clones and omits some. The sample contains fewer than 4,500 clones, about 86% of which appear only once. V was clipped by 0 bases and J by 4 bases; unmatched bases: 10. Germline V gives CDR1 LNHNV, CDR2 YYDKDF (reference sequence). The CDR3 length is 17 residues. Sequencing was done on a sample of ileal tissue. The V and J genes are TRBV15 and TRBJ2-3, with 7 bases that match TRBD2. This clonotype was obtained from an adult with Crohn's disease. CDR3 bases: TGTGCCACCAGCAGAGATCATGCGGGAGCGAGCTCAGATACGCAGTATTTT. Protein sequence: CATSRDHAGASSDTQYF.